This T cell receptor beta chain was found in a study of cytomegalovirus exposure and HLA in healthy donors. Study-wide points: Highest at DRB1 and lowest at HLA-C, TCR association rates differed among HLA loci in a later analysis. Fewer than 200 TCR beta chains were listed as cytomegalovirus-associated.

A multiplex PCR was run with 60 Vbeta primers and 13 Jbeta primers. TCRdb's table, derived via immunoSEQ multiplex PCR, lists solely in-frame clones and lacks some. The sample holds more than 95,000 clones, roughly three fifths seen once. Trimming stripped 3 bases from V and 2 bases from J, with 7 bases between. The CDR3 is 13 residues long. CDR1 is MDHEN and CDR2 is SYDVKM in the germline V gene. Remarks on this clone: Antigen: not known. The sample holds other DNA sequences that translate to the same CDR3.

The chain employs TRBV28 and TRBJ1-2, with D perhaps TRBD1 (5 bases). The sequencing input was PBMCs. The sequence was collected from a man aged 55 to 70 in good health and CMV-seronegative. The CDR3 nucleotides read TGTGCCAGCAGTTTTCGGGGGAACTATGGCTACACCTTC. Protein sequence: CASSFRGNYGYTF.